This T cell receptor (beta chain) was sequenced for a study of blood T cell repertoires in COVID-19. The overall study: COVID-19 samples from acute and convalescent phases originated in the United States, Italy and Spain. Sample material is recorded as cDNA or gDNA derived from T cells, B-cell-depleted T cells, or PBMCs.

Original processing methods: The assay estimated nucleated cells by amplifying reference gene primers. Profiled with immunoSEQ multiplex PCR; TCRdb holds only in-frame clones, not every one. V and J calls and clone size come straight from that table; D and trimming were deduced from the DNA. The data hold under 300,000 clones, with approximately 82% observed a single time. The receptor was derived from a man aged 40-55 years who had recovered from COVID-19. Sequencing was carried out using peripheral blood.

CDR3 in DNA: TGTGCCAGTAGTATAGTTGGGACTAACAATGAGCAGTTCTTC. This sequence encodes CASSIVGTNNEQFF. The V and J genes are TRBV19 and TRBJ2-1; 7 nucleotides align to TRBD2. V dropped 1 base and J dropped 5; count of bases not matched to a gene: 2. This CDR3 is built from 14 residues. The V gene's germline CDR1 is LNHDA and CDR2 SQIVND (reference sequence). Based on the CDR3 plus reference TRBV19 and TRBJ2-1, the full variable domain is DGGITQSPKYLFRKEGQNVTLSCEQNLNHDAMYWYRQDPGQGLRLIYYSQIVNDFQKGDIAEGYSVSREKKESFPLTVTSAQKNPTAFYLCASSIVGTNNEQFFGPGTRLTVL.